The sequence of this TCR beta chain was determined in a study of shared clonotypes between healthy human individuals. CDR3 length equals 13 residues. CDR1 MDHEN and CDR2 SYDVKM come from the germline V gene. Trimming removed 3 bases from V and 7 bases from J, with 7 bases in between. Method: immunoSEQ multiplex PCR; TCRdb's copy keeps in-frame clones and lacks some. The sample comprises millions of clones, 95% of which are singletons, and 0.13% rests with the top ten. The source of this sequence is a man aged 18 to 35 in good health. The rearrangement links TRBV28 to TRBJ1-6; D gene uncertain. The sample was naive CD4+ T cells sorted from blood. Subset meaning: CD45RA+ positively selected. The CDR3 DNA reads TGTGCCAGCAGTTTGGGCACAAATTCACCCCTCCACTTT. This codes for CASSLGTNSPLHF.